This T cell receptor beta chain was identified during a study of PD-1 blockade in classical Hodgkin lymphoma. General study findings and limits: According to reports, newly diagnosed patients had lower baseline TCR diversity than healthy donors, and relapsed/refractory patients had lower baseline TCR diversity still.

As to this clone: The target antigen is unknown.

Libraries were prepared by immunoSEQ multiplex PCR; TCRdb keeps only in-frame clonotypes and omits some of them. The sample lists some 23,000 clones; about two thirds were seen once. After removal of 5 bases from V and 4 bases from J, the junction contained 9 bases not matched to a gene. Looked up from germline, CDR1 is MNHEY and CDR2 is SMNVEV (reference sequence). This CDR3 is 15 amino acids long. The patients all showed relapse after autologous stem cell transplantation, while their brentuximab vedotin exposure varied. Best responses included complete response and partial response; otherwise, the best response was progressive disease.

The source was peripheral blood mononuclear cells (PBMCs), collected at baseline. The receptor's source is a human donor with classical Hodgkin lymphoma. The rearrangement uses TRBV27 and TRBJ2-7, with 9 bases fitting TRBD1. CDR3 sequence reads: CASSTHPGQGYEQYF. The CDR3 nucleotides are TGTGCCAGCAGTACACATCCGGGACAGGGATACGAGCAGTACTTC.